This entry features one T cell receptor (beta chain) sequence. This record belongs to a study of blood T cell repertoires in COVID-19. Across the study: From T cells, B-cell-depleted T cells, or PBMCs came the material, which was cDNA or gDNA.

Original processing methods: For nucleated cells, counts were estimated from reference gene primer amplification. Only in-frame clones appear in the TCRdb table, and some are missing; sequencing was by immunoSEQ multiplex PCR. The V and J calls and the clone size are those of that table, but D and trimming were determined from the DNA. The sample holds around 100,000 clones, approximately 84% seen once. Trimming took 5 bases from V and 6 from J, leaving 14 bases between them. CDR1 is SGHRS and CDR2 is YFSETQ in the germline V gene. The CDR3 runs to 13 residues. This sequence joins TRBV5-1 and TRBJ1-1, with a weak D call TRBD1 (5 bases). Sequenced sample: peripheral blood. The origin of this receptor is a human donor in a cohort sampled during active COVID-19. The CDR3 nucleotides read TGCGCCAGCAGTCGTGCAGGGATCTCTGAAGCTTTCTTT. Translating it yields CASSRAGISEAFF. The whole variable domain, remainder taken from reference TRBV5-1 and TRBJ1-1, is KAGVTQTPRYLIKTRGQQVTLSCSPISGHRSVSWYQQTPGQGLQFLFEYFSETQRNKGNFPGRFSGRQFSNSRSEMNVSTLELGDSALYLCASSRAGISEAFFGQGTRLTVV.